The 2 T cell receptor beta chains given below trace back to one sample, sequenced in a study of blood T cell repertoires in COVID-19. The protocol was immunoSEQ multiplex PCR, while the TCRdb copy is restricted to in-frame clones and leaves out a portion. Counted here are approximately 150,000 clones, around nine tenths occurring once; the ten biggest clones make up more than 5%. The sample was peripheral blood. The source is a human donor in a cohort sampled during active COVID-19.

The chain employs TRBV2 and TRBJ2-1; 11 positions match TRBD2. Trimming cost V 10 bases and J 6 bases; bases outside gene matches: 14. The CDR3 length is 16 residues. The germline CDR1 and CDR2 sequences are SNHLY and FYNNEI. Written as DNA, the CDR3 is TGTGCCACCGACAAGATTACTAGCGGGAGTGCCAATGAGCAGTTCTTC. Amino acid sequence: CATDKITSGSANEQFF.

The rearrangement joins TRBV7-9 to TRBJ1-3; D unclear. V lost 1 base, J lost 0 bases, and 13 bases lay in between. The germline gives CDR1 SEHNR, CDR2 FQNEAQ (reference sequence). The CDR3 has 17 residues. The CDR3 sequence is CASSLVAGRTSGNTIYF. DNA of the CDR3: TGTGCCAGCAGCTTAGTGGCGGGCAGAACCTCTGGAAACACCATATATTTT.